This TCR beta chain was identified in a study of monozygotic twins with inflammatory bowel disease (dated by TCRdb to about 2019). Notes on the research overall: The full study comprised some 30 monozygotic twin pairs: nine German pairs (four IBD-concordant, five IBD-discordant) and 19 IBD-discordant Danish pairs. The search for disease-associated traits relied mainly on comparing IBD patients with their genetically identical healthy co-twins within discordant pairs. Each individual had, on average, about 151 000 unique TCRalpha sequences and 181 000 unique TCRbeta sequences available for analysis. Summary of the overall study and its limitations: IBD patients had lower TCRbeta repertoire diversity, measured by the inverse Simpson index, than their healthy co-twins. The analysis was unable to tell different T cell subtypes apart. Repertoire similarity did not differ between concordant and discordant twins, which could be due to limited statistical power. Compared with healthy twins, IBD patients had fewer clonotypes in common with other individuals, a difference most pronounced in patients showing signs of disease activity. No single strong signal or clonotype linked to IBD turned up in the results, so the idea that one exists was not supported. Background noise and inter-individual variability may have been introduced into the repertoires by the differing immunosuppressive treatments among patients.

Receptor amplification or capture employed 5' RACE. The input for every TCR library was 3500 ng of total RNA. For each sample, cDNA synthesis was carried out in eight separate reactions using SMARTScribe reverse transcriptase. During cDNA synthesis, unique molecular identifiers containing a 6-nucleotide sample barcode were introduced by template switching. Two nested PCRs of approximately 16 and 10 cycles amplified the TCRalpha and TCRbeta cDNA, and bead purification followed each PCR. Before amplification, the cDNA was both treated with uracil DNA-glycosylase and purified with the QIAquick PCR purification kit. In the second PCR, Illumina TruSeq-compatible adapters and sample-specific barcodes were added. TapeStation and Qubit were used to check library quality and concentration, and approximately 5.4 ng of each library was pooled. Sequencing of pooled libraries was carried out on an Illumina HiSeq2500 single-index Rapid Run using 2 x 100 bp reads and custom sequencing primers. The paper's processing steps were these. MiGEC version 1.2.6 was used for UMI-based consensus assembly, which corrected PCR and sequencing errors. MiXCR version 2.1.1 was used to carry out V(D)J alignment, clonotype assembly and CDR3 extraction. To normalise gene usage, clonotype sharing and MAIT/NKT TCR abundance, the analysis used the top 1000, 10 000 and 20 000 clonotypes per sample. After downsampling to 27 000 UMIs, diversity was calculated as the inverse Simpson index using the vegan R package. Paired Mann-Whitney U tests were applied to discordant twin pairs, and Benjamini-Hochberg correction was used for multiple testing. Each CDR3 protein sequence appears as one entry after TCRdb reprocessed the reads, and no DNA is included. The V and J calls here are based on TCRdb, not the publication. The sample has around 220,000 distinct CDR3 sequences on record. The biggest ten clones account for approximately 7.7% of the sample.

CDR3 length: 17 amino acids, cysteine to phenylalanine. DNA was not recorded. From a lookup of the germline V gene, CDR1 and CDR2 are SGHRS and YFSETQ. As to this clonotype: The antigen it recognizes is unknown.

From each donor, an approximately 2.4 ml peripheral blood sample was collected into PAXgene tubes and kept at -80 degrees C. Without T cell sorting, total RNA was isolated from whole blood using the PAXgene blood miRNA kit on an automated QIAcube. Peripheral blood from monozygotic twin pairs concordant or discordant for inflammatory bowel disease was subjected to deep TCRalpha and TCRbeta repertoire profiling with unique molecular barcoding. Smoking habits were recorded for all twin pairs, and each individual was classified as a current, former or never smoker. Sequencing was performed on blood. The receptor chain draws on TRBV5-1 and TRBJ2-2; TCRdb lists TRBD1, though no DNA is available to test this call. The source of this sequence is a human donor with ulcerative colitis or Crohn's disease, or a healthy co-twin of an affected twin (not recorded which). The CDR3 corresponds to CASSYGTGSPNTGELFF.